This T cell receptor beta chain was recovered during a study of cytomegalovirus exposure and HLA in healthy donors. 13 Jbeta primers and 60 Vbeta primers were used for the PCR. Per the original methods: About 80 million unique TCR beta chains, about 11 million of them shared, were counted by a later analysis. Only in-frame clones appear in the TCRdb table, and some are missing; sequencing was by immunoSEQ multiplex PCR. V, J and clone size reflect that table, while D and trimming were determined from the DNA. Seen here are more than 55,000 clones, 83% observed once, and the top ten hold 4.3%. Study results and limitations: Rare TCR sequences predominated, though certain public TCRs were found in many donors. Cytomegalovirus association was assigned to more than 150 TCR beta chains.

Germline values: CDR1 SNHLY, CDR2 FYNNEI. The CDR3 extends over 14 amino acids. Trimming took 6 bases from V and 2 from J, leaving 12 bases between them. Remarks on this clone: What it recognizes is unknown.

The sequence was obtained from a man younger than 45 in good health and CMV-seronegative. The V call is TRBV2, the J call TRBJ2-3; D might be TRBD1 (5 bases). Sequenced: PBMCs. As DNA, the CDR3 is TGTGCCAGCAGCCGACAGTTGACCACAGATACGCAGTATTTT. Translated: CASSRQLTTDTQYF.